One and the same sample provided the 17 T cell receptor beta chains below, sequenced in a study of monozygotic twins with inflammatory bowel disease. TCRdb derives one entry per CDR3 protein from the 5' RACE reads, leaving out DNA. The specimen's table records approximately 330,000 distinct CDR3 sequences. The sequencing sample was made of blood. The receptors come from a human donor with ulcerative colitis or Crohn's disease, or a healthy co-twin of an affected twin (not recorded which).

This chain uses TRBV5-6 with TRBJ2-3; TCRdb gives TRBD2 as the D gene, but with no DNA this cannot be confirmed. The CDR3 runs 16 residues. Germline lookup yields CDR1 SGHDT and CDR2 YYEEEE. The CDR3: CASSSTRVSDTDTQYF.

The V gene is TRBV4-1, the J gene TRBJ1-4. Germline CDR1 MGHRA, CDR2 YSYEKL. CDR3 length: 14 residues. CDR3 region: CASSQGSSDEKLFF.

The gene calls are TRBV7-2 and TRBJ1-2; TCRdb's D call, TRBD1, is unchecked because there is no DNA. Germline CDR1 and CDR2: SGHTA and FQGNSA. CDR3 length equals 15 residues. The CDR3 spells CASSARTGAIYGYTF.

The chain uses TRBV11-1 and TRBJ2-1; TCRdb's assignment of TRBD1 cannot be checked, as there is no DNA. Germline V gene data show CDR1 as SGHAT and CDR2 as FQDESV (reference sequence). This CDR3 spans 18 amino acids. The CDR3 sequence is CASSLGSWKTDSNNEQFF.

This sequence joins TRBV18 and TRBJ1-5; without DNA, the TCRdb call of TRBD1 cannot be checked. Germline CDR1 is KGHSH and CDR2 is LQKENI. CDR3 length: 16 residues. The chain's CDR3 is CASSHDSFAGNQPQHF.

V is TRBV12-3 or TRBV12-4 and J is TRBJ2-1. The CDR3 is made up of 11 amino acids. The CDR3 sequence: CASSGVHEQFF.

V usage is TRBV20-1 and J usage is TRBJ2-3; checking the TCRdb D call of TRBD1 is not possible without DNA. The CDR3 length is 15 residues. Germline assignment: CDR1 DFQATT and CDR2 SNEGSKA (reference sequence). CDR3 sequence reads: CSARDGTMVRGTQYF.

The gene calls are TRBV5-1 and TRBJ2-7; absent DNA, TCRdb's TRBD1 call cannot be checked. Germline-derived CDR1 and CDR2 are SGHRS and YFSETQ. This CDR3 region has 14 residues. The CDR3 loop is CASSPTPGQLVQYF.

The rearrangement uses TRBV20-1 and TRBJ2-7. The germline gives CDR1 DFQATT, CDR2 SNEGSKA (reference sequence). The CDR3 consists of 14 residues. The CDR3 region is CSATPSTASYEQYF.

The CDR3: CASSLISGGNTGELFF. The chain has TRBV7-2 and TRBJ2-2; without DNA, the TCRdb call of TRBD2 cannot be checked. The CDR3 runs 16 residues. Looked up from germline, CDR1 is SGHTA and CDR2 is FQGNSA.

V and J are TRBV7-9 and TRBJ2-4; TCRdb returns TRBD2, unconfirmable since there is no DNA. This CDR3 has 15 residues. The germline CDR1 and CDR2 sequences are SEHNR and FQNEAQ (reference sequence). CDR3 region: CASSPWDLAKNIQYF.

The rearrangement joins TRBV12-3 or TRBV12-4 to TRBJ1-1. The CDR3 sequence is 12 residues long. CDR3 sequence reads: CASSFPDTEAFF.

The chain couples TRBV5-4 to TRBJ2-5; the D gene TCRdb calls, TRBD1, cannot be checked with no DNA. Per germline, CDR1 SGHNT and CDR2 YYREEE (reference sequence). CDR3 length: 18 amino acids. The CDR3 loop is CASSRGSGAPKAQETQYF.

The genes are TRBV7-8 and TRBJ2-4; the TCRdb call, TRBD2, lacks DNA for checking. The germline gives CDR1 SGHVS, CDR2 FQNEAQ. This CDR3 is 16 amino acids long. CDR3 residues: CASSGGEGLFKNIQYF.

The CDR3 sequence is CASSPATGVGANVLTF. The gene calls are TRBV5-1 and TRBJ2-6. The CDR3 is 16 amino acids. Germline values: CDR1 SGHRS, CDR2 YFSETQ.

This sequence joins TRBV5-1 and TRBJ2-7; the D gene TCRdb calls, TRBD1, cannot be checked with no DNA. This CDR3 spans 15 amino acids. Germline V CDR1 and CDR2: SGHRS, YFSETQ. CDR3 in amino acids: CASSPLSGGSYEQYF.

CDR3 amino acids: CSAPGTGKGQPQHF. The V gene is TRBV20-1, the J gene TRBJ1-5; TCRdb calls TRBD1, which cannot be checked without DNA. The CDR3 runs 14 residues. CDR1 and CDR2 (germline): DFQATT, SNEGSKA (reference sequence).